This T cell receptor beta chain was retrieved from a study of shared clonotypes between healthy human individuals. Healthy HIV-negative adults without recent acute infections or vaccinations served as donors. For this clone: Its target is not known.

Study-wide results and limits: Sharing of clonotypes among donors was expected to vary with sequencing depth.

The study ran the assay at deep level. Original handling: Quality scores were absent from the junction-only immunoSEQ sequences, so filtering differed. Repertoires were generated with immunoSEQ multiplex PCR, while TCRdb's copy carries only in-frame clones and drops some. V and J calls plus clone size are reproduced from that table; the DNA served to infer D and trimming. The table has 450,000 to 600,000 clones, around 79% seen once. The CDR3 contains 15 residues. Unmatched junction bases numbered 8, after V lost 3 bases and J lost 5 bases. Germline loops: CDR1 SGHNT, CDR2 YYREEE (reference sequence).

J is TRBJ2-5 and V is TRBV5-4; 9 nucleotides agree with TRBD1. The sequence was collected from a woman aged 40 to 50 in good health. Some clones in this sample may be carry-over from other donors' samples. The specimen sequenced was PBMCs. CDR3: CASSSAGQGGETQYF. CDR3 bases: TGTGCCAGCAGCTCGGCGGGACAGGGTGGGGAGACCCAGTACTTC.